This T cell receptor beta chain comes out of a study of blood T cell repertoires in COVID-19. As for the study in general: Italy, Spain and the United States were the sources of the convalescent and acute COVID-19 samples.

In the source study's methods: Reference gene primer amplification gave nucleated cell count estimates. Sequencing used immunoSEQ multiplex PCR; TCRdb keeps in-frame clones, though not all of them. The V and J calls and clone size are taken from that table; D and trimming were inferred from the DNA. Here the sample spans 40,000 to 50,000 clones, 85% to 90% being singletons. The germline CDR1 and CDR2 sequences are LNHDA and SQIVND (reference sequence). This CDR3 has 13 amino acids. V lost 8 bases, J lost 2 bases, and 11 bases lay in between. Patients of the Seattle cohort, enrolled during active infection, were followed longitudinally.

This receptor was obtained from a woman aged 80 or over with COVID-19, enrolled during active disease. Sequencing input: peripheral blood. The rearrangement uses TRBV19 and TRBJ2-3; D remains ambiguous. CDR3: CASYGAHTDTQYF. The CDR3 bases are TGTGCCAGTTACGGAGCACACACAGATACGCAGTATTTT.